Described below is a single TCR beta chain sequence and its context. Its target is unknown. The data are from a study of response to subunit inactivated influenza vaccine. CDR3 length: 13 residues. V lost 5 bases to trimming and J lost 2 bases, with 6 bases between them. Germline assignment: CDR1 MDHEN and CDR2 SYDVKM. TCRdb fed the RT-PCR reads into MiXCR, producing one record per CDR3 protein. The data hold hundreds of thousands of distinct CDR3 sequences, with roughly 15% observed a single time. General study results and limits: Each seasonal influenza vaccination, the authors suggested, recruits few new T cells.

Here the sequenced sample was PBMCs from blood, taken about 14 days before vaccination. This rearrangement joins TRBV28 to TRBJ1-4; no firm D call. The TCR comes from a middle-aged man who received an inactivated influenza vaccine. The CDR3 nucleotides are TGTGCCAGCAGTCGTACGACTAATGAAAAACTGTTTTTT. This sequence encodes CASSRTTNEKLFF.